These 17 T cell receptor beta chains originate from one sample sequenced in a study of CD8 T cells in Susac syndrome. An amount of RNA that ranged from 0.5 to 1 ug was reverse transcribed with random hexamers. TCRdb re-analysed the immunoSEQ multiplex PCR reads in MiXCR, keeping a single row per CDR3 protein. The sample holds roughly 300,000 distinct CDR3 sequences, roughly 81% seen once. What was sequenced was CD8+ T cells from PBMCs. These receptors all stem from a human donor with multiple sclerosis.

The chain carries TRBV9 and TRBJ2-7, with D unresolved. Germline CDR1 and CDR2: SGDLS and YYNGEE. V was cut by 2 bases and J by 0 bases, with 6 bases left in between. The CDR3 length is 13 residues. DNA of the CDR3: TGTGCCAGCAGCGTGGTGGACTCCTACGAGCAGTACTTC. It translates to CASSVVDSYEQYF.

This chain connects TRBV3-1 to TRBJ2-5; D ambiguous. CDR3 length: 12 residues. V shed 2 bases and J shed 4 bases, with 5 bases lying between them. Per the germline V gene, CDR1 is LGHDT and CDR2 is YNNKEL (reference sequence). As DNA, the CDR3 is TGTGCCAGCAGCCAATTGGGAGAGACCCAGTACTTC. Translating it yields CASSQLGETQYF.

The gene calls are TRBV2 and TRBJ1-1; no reliable D call. In germline, CDR1 is SNHLY, CDR2 FYNNEI. V was cut by 2 bases and J by 0 bases, with 10 bases left in between. The CDR3 length is 15 residues. CDR3 sequence (DNA): TGTGCCAGCAGTGAAATGGGGTTGGTGAACACTGAAGCTTTCTTT. It yields the protein CASSEMGLVNTEAFF. Full variable domain (remainder filled in from reference TRBV2 and TRBJ1-1): EPEVTQTPSHQVTQMGQEVILRCVPISNHLYFYWYRQILGQKVEFLVSFYNNEISEKSEIFDDQFSVERPDGSNFTLKIRSTKLEDSAMYFCASSEMGLVNTEAFFGQGTRLTVV.

The V gene is TRBV28, the J gene TRBJ2-7, with 7 positions matching TRBD2. This CDR3 has 14 residues. V shed 8 bases, J shed 2 bases, and the junction held 9 bases outside the gene matches. Germline loops: CDR1 MDHEN, CDR2 SYDVKM. The CDR3 coding sequence is TGTGCCAGCGTCAGCGGGATCCAGCCCTACGAGCAGTACTTC. The encoded protein is CASVSGIQPYEQYF.

This rearrangement joins TRBV7-2 to TRBJ1-2; D remains ambiguous. Trimming took 2 bases from V and 5 from J, leaving 18 bases between them. The CDR3 covers 16 residues. Germline CDR1 SGHTA, CDR2 FQGNSA. CDR3 bases: TGTGCCAGCAGCTTATGGCGGGTTCCGAGGGCATATGGCTACACCTTC. It is translated as CASSLWRVPRAYGYTF.

This clonotype was counted a single time. This sequence joins TRBV27 and TRBJ2-3, with unresolved D. Germline V gives CDR1 MNHEY, CDR2 SMNVEV (reference sequence). The CDR3 spans 15 residues. Trimming took 2 bases from V and 4 from J, leaving 13 bases between them. CDR3: CASSLKRYMPDTQYF. CDR3 sequence (DNA): TGTGCCAGCAGTTTAAAACGGTATATGCCAGATACGCAGTATTTT.

This rearrangement joins TRBV24-1 to TRBJ2-2, with 7 bases that match TRBD2. Germline V gene sequence: CDR1 KGHDR, CDR2 SFDVKD. J gave up 7 bases and V 5 bases, and 9 bases lay outside the gene matches. The CDR3 spans 15 residues. The chain's CDR3 is CATSVGAGLYGELFF. The CDR3 DNA reads TGTGCCACCAGTGTAGGAGCGGGATTGTACGGGGAGCTGTTTTTT.

This clonotype appeared once. The CDR3 nucleotides read TGTGCCAGCAGTTTTGCCAGAGTTGATTCACCCCTCCACTTT. Translated: CASSFARVDSPLHF. The V and J genes are TRBV28 and TRBJ1-6, with D hard to call. Deletions cut 3 bases from V and 8 bases from J, with 11 bases between. The CDR3 runs 14 residues. CDR1 is MDHEN and CDR2 is SYDVKM in the germline V gene. The full variable domain, in which reference TRBV28 and TRBJ1-6 provide the parts outside the CDR3, is DVKVTQSSRYLVKRTGEKVFLECVQDMDHENMFWYRQDPGLGLRLIYFSYDVKMKEKGDIPEGYSVSREKKERFSLILESASTNQTSMYLCASSFARVDSPLHFGNGTRLTVT.

This chain uses TRBV9 with TRBJ1-1, with TRBD1 as a possible D gene (5 bases). The CDR3 totals 13 residues. Germline CDR1 SGDLS, CDR2 YYNGEE. V dropped 0 bases and J dropped 4 bases, with 7 bases sitting between them. Here the CDR3 DNA reads TGTGCCAGCAGCGTAGGGGGGTTCACTGAAGCTTTCTTT. Protein: CASSVGGFTEAFF.

The chain couples TRBV24-1 to TRBJ2-1, with TRBD1 identical over 7 bases. This CDR3 comprises 12 residues. Germline CDR1 KGHDR, CDR2 SFDVKD. V lost 2 bases to trimming and J lost 14 bases; unmatched junction nucleotides: 5. The CDR3 here is CATSDWLQGKFF. CDR3 bases: TGTGCCACCAGTGATTGGTTACAGGGGAAGTTCTTC.

The rearrangement links TRBV27 to TRBJ2-7; 9 bases agree with TRBD2. Germline-derived CDR1 and CDR2 are MNHEY and SMNVEV (reference sequence). V shed 5 bases and J 3 bases; nucleotides not matched to a gene: 8. The CDR3 loop spans 15 amino acids. CDR3 in amino acids: CASSPAGGPFYEQYF. For the CDR3, the DNA is TGTGCCAGCAGTCCCGCGGGAGGGCCATTCTACGAGCAGTACTTC.

V gene TRBV5-1 combines with J gene TRBJ1-1; possible D gene TRBD1, 6 bases. The CDR3 loop spans 15 amino acids. Germline values: CDR1 SGHRS, CDR2 YFSETQ. V was trimmed by 3 bases and J by 5 bases, leaving 17 bases between them. The CDR3 loop reads CASSSRQVGGTEAFF. DNA for the CDR3: TGCGCCAGCAGCTCTAGACAGGTTGGAGGTACTGAAGCTTTCTTT.

The chain employs TRBV5-4 and TRBJ1-2; 8 bases match TRBD1. V lost 3 bases and J lost 6; bases outside the gene matches: 7. The germline CDR1 and CDR2 sequences are SGHNT and YYREEE (reference sequence). This CDR3 spans 14 amino acids. CDR3 bases: TGTGCCAGCAGCTCGATCGGGACAGGAGATGGCTACACCTTC. Its translation is CASSSIGTGDGYTF.

The chain carries TRBV21-1 and TRBJ1-1. TRBV21-1 is an annotated pseudogene. The CDR3 is 13 residues long. The CDR3 protein is CASSKYRNTEAFF. The CDR3 coding sequence is TGTGCCAGCAGCAAATACCGGAACACTGAAGCTTTCTTT.

The chain recombines TRBV12-3 or TRBV12-4 with TRBJ1-5, with no clear D. V was shortened by 6 bases and J by 3 bases, with 6 bases between the two germline ends. This CDR3 region has 12 residues. The CDR3 DNA follows: TGTGCCAGCAGGAGCCCCAATCAGCCCCAGCATTTT. Translation: CASRSPNQPQHF.

The rearrangement uses TRBV5-1 and TRBJ1-3, with 9 bases identical to TRBD1. The germline V gene has CDR1 SGHRS and CDR2 YFSETQ. Losses at the gene ends were 1 base for V and 6 bases for J; bases not matched to a gene: 5. The CDR3 totals 15 residues. The CDR3 DNA sequence: TGCGCCAGCAGCTTGCACAGGGGGCGCGCAAACACCATATATTTT. It encodes CASSLHRGRANTIYF.

V gene TRBV20-1 combines with J gene TRBJ2-1; 13 bases are a match to TRBD2. This CDR3 has 15 amino acids. Germline lookup yields CDR1 DFQATT and CDR2 SNEGSKA (reference sequence). With V trimmed by 4 bases and J by 9 bases, 9 bases remained unmatched. The chain's CDR3 is CSAIILAGGPGEQFF. DNA for the CDR3: TGCAGTGCTATTATACTAGCGGGAGGGCCGGGTGAGCAGTTCTTC.